This T cell receptor (beta chain) was profiled in a study of cytomegalovirus exposure and HLA in healthy donors. The ends lost 0 bases at V and 8 bases at J; junction bases unmatched: 1. Germline V gene data show CDR1 as LNHNV and CDR2 as YYDKDF (reference sequence). The CDR3 consists of 14 residues. Study observations and caveats: A later analysis reportedly found fewer N-insertions in an Asian-associated ancestry cluster than the roughly 680-donor mean. The study labeled 150 to 200 TCR beta chains cytomegalovirus-associated.

The PCR used 60 Vbeta and 13 Jbeta primers. TCRdb keeps only in-frame clones here, not all; method: immunoSEQ multiplex PCR. The sample holds 65,000 to 75,000 clones, 65% to 75% seen once. It was healthy bone marrow donors who served as donors. This clone was seen a handful of times. What it recognizes is unknown. A clone one base away is much larger, so this may be a read error. In this CDR3 the conserved last residue, phenylalanine or tryptophan, is missing, so a read error is likely. The gene calls are TRBV15 and TRBJ1-6; 7 nucleotides agree with TRBD1. Sequenced sample: PBMCs. The source of this sequence is a woman between 55 and 75 years old in good health and CMV-seropositive. CDR3 residues: CATSREGQYSPLHV. The CDR3 DNA is TGTGCCACCAGCAGAGAGGGACAGTATTCACCCCTCCACGTT.